Following are 32 T cell receptor beta chains from one sample sequenced in a study of human T cells and chemical hapten exposure. One entry per CDR3 protein results from TCRdb running MiXCR on the RACE reads. The data show approximately 90,000 distinct CDR3 sequences, with about 10% seen just once and 2% to 2.5% held by the top ten. Described time point: patch test 1, 2 weeks after DPC sensitization. Noted treatment: therapeutic diphenylcyclopropenone sensitization with weekly scalp DPC. The material sequenced was whole blood, taken in connection with sensitization to the hapten diphenylcyclopropenone (DPC). The receptors were gathered from a man aged 35-49 years with alopecia areata. Some clones in this sample may be carry-over from other donors' samples.

This clonotype was seen many times. This chain uses TRBV6-1 with TRBJ2-7; D might be TRBD2 (5 bases). Trimming left V 0 bases short and J 2 bases short, with 11 bases between. CDR3 size: 15 residues. The germline gives CDR1 MNHNS, CDR2 SASEGT. This CDR3 reads CASSEALVGTYEQYV. CDR3 DNA: TGTGCCAGCAGTGAAGCGCTTGTCGGGACCTACGAGCAGTACGTC.

This clonotype came up a few times. The CDR3 reads CASSLLGIVAGGSKDTQYF. In DNA, the CDR3 is TGTGCCAGCAGCTTGTTGGGTATCGTAGCGGGAGGGTCAAAGGATACGCAGTATTTT. The chain recombines TRBV7-6 with TRBJ2-3; 11 positions agree with TRBD2. Germline V gene lookup returns CDR1 SGHVS and CDR2 FNYEAQ. This CDR3 region has 19 residues. Losses at the gene ends were 3 bases for V and 6 bases for J; bases not matched to a gene: 17.

This clonotype was counted between two and nine times. The rearrangement links TRBV6-5 to TRBJ2-3; TRBD2 aligns across 9 bases. Per germline, CDR1 MNHEY and CDR2 SVGAGI. V was clipped by 3 bases and J by 3 bases; unmatched bases: 13. The CDR3 extends over 18 amino acids. CDR3 nucleotides: TGTGCCAGCAGTTATTCCTTCGAAACTAGCGGGTGGACAGATACGCAGTATTTT. Translating it yields CASSYSFETSGWTDTQYF.

This clonotype was detected only a few times. V is TRBV12-3 or TRBV12-4 and J is TRBJ1-1; TRBD1 agrees at 10 bases. Losses at the gene ends were 9 bases for V and 4 bases for J; bases not matched to a gene: 5. This CDR3 is built from 13 residues. The DNA for the CDR3 is TGTGCCAGTTGGACAGGGGGAGGCACTGAAGCTTTCTTT. This encodes CASWTGGGTEAFF.

This clonotype was seen a handful of times. The V call is TRBV30, the J call TRBJ2-3; D call uncertain. This CDR3 contains 11 residues. Germline V CDR1 and CDR2: GTSNPN, SVGIG (reference sequence). V lost 2 bases, J lost 4 bases, and 4 bases lay in between. The DNA for the CDR3 is TGTGCCTGGAGTTCGGCAGATACGCAGTATTTT. Protein: CAWSSADTQYF.

The gene calls are TRBV19 and TRBJ2-2; no clear D gene. The V end was cut by 5 bases, the J end by 7 bases, with 8 bases between. Per the germline V gene, CDR1 is LNHDA and CDR2 is SQIVND (reference sequence). The CDR3 is made up of 12 amino acids. CDR3 sequence (DNA): TGTGCCAGTAGTCCTCACCTCGGGGAGCTGTTTTTT. This encodes CASSPHLGELFF.

The rearrangement joins TRBV12-3 or TRBV12-4 to TRBJ2-7, with 8 bases that match TRBD2. CDR3 size: 14 residues. The V segment lost 4 bases and the J segment 6 bases; nucleotides outside the gene matches: 8. CDR3 nucleotides: TGTGCCAGCAGTTCCGGGACTAGAAGTTCCGAGCAGTACTTC. Residues: CASSSGTRSSEQYF.

This clonotype has a single count. V usage is TRBV10-3 and J usage is TRBJ1-1; the D is unclear. The germline CDR1 and CDR2 sequences are ENHRY and SYGVKD. This CDR3 comprises 13 residues. Trimming cost V 3 bases and J 4 bases, with 9 bases left between them. The DNA for the CDR3 is TGTGCCATCAGTGATGGTCTTACCACTGAAGCTTTCTTT. Protein sequence: CAISDGLTTEAFF.

The chain has TRBV24-1 and TRBJ2-3, with D unresolved. The CDR3 length is 13 residues. Germline values: CDR1 KGHDR, CDR2 SFDVKD. V lost 4 bases to trimming and J lost 3 bases, with 7 bases between them. The DNA for the CDR3 is TGTGCCACCAGTGACGGTTGGACAGATACGCAGTATTTT. Amino acids: CATSDGWTDTQYF.

This clonotype came up a few times. The J gene is TRBJ2-7, the V gene TRBV20-1; 14 positions agree with TRBD2. V trimming: 4 bases; J trimming: 3 bases; junction bases outside the gene matches: 5. Germline V lookup: CDR1 DFQATT, CDR2 SNEGSKA (reference sequence). This CDR3 region has 15 residues. The CDR3 sequence: CSATPGLAGVYEQYF. The CDR3 DNA follows: TGCAGTGCTACTCCGGGACTAGCGGGGGTCTACGAGCAGTACTTC.

This clonotype was seen a few times. The CDR3 coding sequence is TGTGCCAGCAGCTTAACTAGCGGGAATTCCCCCGGGGAGCTGTTTTTT. This codes for CASSLTSGNSPGELFF. The chain is built from TRBV7-2 and TRBJ2-2, with 10 bases matching TRBD2. This CDR3 is 16 amino acids long. J lost 6 bases, V lost 2 bases, and 6 bases had no gene match. The germline CDR1 and CDR2 sequences are SGHTA and FQGNSA. Variable domain in full (rest from reference TRBV7-2 and TRBJ2-2): GAGVSQSPSNKVTEKGKDVELRCDPISGHTALYWYRQSLGQGLEFLIYFQGNSAPDKSGLPSDRFSAERTGGSVSTLTIQRTQQEDSAVYLCASSLTSGNSPGELFFGEGSRLTVL.

This sequence joins TRBV20-1 and TRBJ2-5, with D uncertain. This CDR3 contains 12 residues. Trimming removed 2 bases from V and 5 bases from J, with 9 bases in between. The V gene's germline CDR1 is DFQATT and CDR2 SNEGSKA (reference sequence). CDR3 protein: CSARILGETQYF. The CDR3 region has the DNA TGCAGTGCTAGAATACTGGGGGAGACCCAGTACTTC.

The chain links TRBV15 to TRBJ2-2; D is uncertain. CDR3 size: 15 residues. From germline, CDR1 is LNHNV and CDR2 YYDKDF (reference sequence). The germline V and J ends were trimmed by 0 bases and 4 bases, with 9 bases remaining between them. CDR3 sequence: CATSRDQASTGELFF. CDR3 nucleotide sequence: TGTGCCACCAGCAGAGATCAGGCTTCCACCGGGGAGCTGTTTTTT.

This clonotype came up a few times. This chain uses TRBV27 with TRBJ2-7, with TRBD1 as a possible D gene (5 bases). The CDR3 is made up of 14 amino acids. With 2 bases removed from V and 1 base from J, the gap between germline ends came to 9 bases. Germline CDR1 is MNHEY and CDR2 is SMNVEV (reference sequence). In DNA form, the CDR3 reads TGTGCCAGCAGTTTAAGGGCAGGGTCCTACGAGCAGTACGTC. Protein product: CASSLRAGSYEQYV.

J is TRBJ1-1 and V is TRBV10-3; the D is unclear. CDR1 is ENHRY and CDR2 is SYGVKD in the germline V gene. The CDR3 extends over 16 amino acids. V lost 2 bases, J lost 0 bases, and 13 bases lay in between. The CDR3 region is CAISELRLSVNTEAFF. The CDR3 nucleotides read TGTGCCATCAGTGAGCTTCGGCTCTCAGTGAACACTGAAGCTTTCTTT.

This clonotype occurred many times. CDR3 region: CASSLFKGRQGGTGELFF. The DNA of the CDR3 is TGTGCCAGCAGTTTATTTAAGGGACGGCAGGGGGGGACCGGGGAGCTGTTTTTT. The genes are TRBV27 and TRBJ2-2; D tentatively fits TRBD1 or TRBD2 (7 bases each). Per germline, CDR1 MNHEY and CDR2 SMNVEV (reference sequence). The CDR3 covers 18 residues. The V end lost 1 base, the J end lost 5 bases, and 20 bases lay between the germline ends.

This clonotype was observed a handful of times. This chain uses TRBV10-3 with TRBJ2-7, with a possible D match to TRBD1 (5 bases). In germline, CDR1 is ENHRY, CDR2 SYGVKD. The CDR3 consists of 15 residues. Trimming removed 3 bases at V and 3 bases at J, with 15 bases between. CDR3 nucleotides: TGTGCCATCAGTGATCCTAGGGGTTCCAGCTACGAGCAGTACTTC. It codes for CAISDPRGSSYEQYF.

The table lists this clonotype with many counts. V usage is TRBV18 and J usage is TRBJ1-1, with unresolved D. The CDR3 runs to 14 residues. Germline-derived CDR1 and CDR2 are KGHSH and LQKENI. Trimming cost V 0 bases and J 3 bases, with 8 bases left between them. The CDR3 DNA sequence: TGTGCCAGCTCACCACCGAGAGGGTACACTGAAGCTTTCTTT. This translates into CASSPPRGYTEAFF.

This sequence joins TRBV19 and TRBJ2-7, with D tentatively TRBD1 (5 bases). V lost 6 bases, J lost 7 bases, and 16 bases lay in between. The CDR3 runs to 13 residues. Looked up from germline, CDR1 is LNHDA and CDR2 is SQIVND (reference sequence). Here the CDR3 DNA reads TGTGCCAGTAGCCTACTTGGGGCAGTGGAGCAGTACTTC. Encoded protein: CASSLLGAVEQYF.

The CDR3 coding sequence is TGTGCCAGCAGCTTAGTACGACAGGGGAACAATCAGCCCCAGCATTTT. Its translation: CASSLVRQGNNQPQHF. J is TRBJ1-5 and V is TRBV7-2, with 8 nucleotides matching TRBD1. V lost 1 base, J lost 3 bases, and 5 bases stayed unmatched. Germline CDR1 and CDR2: SGHTA and FQGNSA. This CDR3 is built from 16 residues. The whole variable domain, remainder taken from reference TRBV7-2 and TRBJ1-5, is GAGVSQSPSNKVTEKGKDVELRCDPISGHTALYWYRQSLGQGLEFLIYFQGNSAPDKSGLPSDRFSAERTGGSVSTLTIQRTQQEDSAVYLCASSLVRQGNNQPQHFGDGTRLSIL.

This clonotype was counted many times. The chain uses TRBV7-2 and TRBJ2-1; the D is unclear. Trimming removed 0 bases from V and 5 bases from J, with 5 bases in between. The germline V gene has CDR1 SGHTA and CDR2 FQGNSA. The CDR3 covers 13 residues. The CDR3 region has the DNA TGTGCCAGCAGCTTAGCGCCGAACAATGAGCAGTTCTTC. Translating gives CASSLAPNNEQFF.

This clonotype was seen many times. The junction departs from germline at one end; a sequencing error may be responsible. The V and J genes are TRBV7-7 and TRBJ1-2; TRBD1 is a possible D gene (5 bases). This CDR3 comprises 16 residues. The germline gives CDR1 SSHAT, CDR2 FNYEAQ (reference sequence). This CDR3 is CASSHSSGTDFYGYTF. As DNA, the CDR3 is TGTGCTAGCAGCCATTCATCTGGGACGGACTTCTATGGCTACACCTTC.

This sequence joins TRBV11-1 and TRBJ2-1; 13 positions match TRBD2. Germline V gene sequence: CDR1 SGHAT, CDR2 FQDESV (reference sequence). The CDR3 has 17 residues. V dropped 5 bases and J dropped 9; count of bases not matched to a gene: 13. The CDR3 DNA is TGTGCCAGCAGCCGCAAGGGACTAGCGGGAAGGGGAAGTGAGCAGTTCTTC. Translating gives CASSRKGLAGRGSEQFF.

This clonotype was seen a single time. Just one base apart from a much larger clone, this may be a read error. V usage is TRBV5-1 and J usage is TRBJ2-3, with 7 bases lining up with TRBD1. This CDR3 is 15 amino acids long. The germline CDR1 and CDR2 sequences are SGHRS and YFSETQ. The CDR3 sequence: CASVYRGMDTDTRYF. The CDR3 region has the DNA TGCGCCAGCGTTTACAGGGGAATGGACACAGATACGCGGTATTTT.

V usage is TRBV11-1 and J usage is TRBJ1-1, with 8 nucleotides matching TRBD1. Germline CDR1 is SGHAT and CDR2 is FQDESV (reference sequence). CDR3 size: 13 residues. Germline trimming cut 4 bases from V and 11 bases from J; bases unmatched to any gene: 9. CDR3 nucleotides: TGTGCCAGCAGCTCTCGGACAGGGCTATGGGCTTTCTTT. It encodes CASSSRTGLWAFF. The full variable domain, its missing parts supplied by reference TRBV11-1 and TRBJ1-1, is EAEVAQSPRYKITEKSQAVAFWCDPISGHATLYWYRQILGQGPELLVQFQDESVVDDSQLPKDRFSAERLKGVDSTLKIQPAELGDSAMYLCASSSRTGLWAFFGQGTRLTVV.

This clonotype was counted ten times or more. The chain employs TRBV6-6 and TRBJ2-1; TRBD1 agrees at 8 bases. Germline V gene sequence: CDR1 MNHNY, CDR2 SVGAGI (reference sequence). The V gene end was trimmed by 7 bases and the J gene end by 10 bases; junction bases not matched to a gene: 9. The CDR3 has 13 amino acids. The CDR3 loop reads CASTTGGFGEQFF. As DNA, the CDR3 is TGTGCCAGCACAACAGGGGGGTTTGGGGAGCAGTTCTTC.

Only a few counts were recorded for this clonotype. The chain recombines TRBV18 with TRBJ2-5; a weak D match, TRBD2 (6 bases). V was clipped by 3 bases and J by 5 bases, with 13 bases between them. Germline loops: CDR1 KGHSH, CDR2 LQKENI. The CDR3 sequence is 14 residues long. CDR3 nucleotide sequence: TGTGCCAGCTCACCCGCCGGGGGTGGTGAGACCCAGTACTTC. Protein product: CASSPAGGGETQYF.

This clonotype was seen more than once but under ten times. This chain links TRBV12-3 or TRBV12-4 with TRBJ1-5; 7 bases match TRBD1. CDR3 length: 15 amino acids. V trimming: 5 bases; J trimming: 1 base; junction bases outside the gene matches: 5. CDR3 coding DNA: TGTGCCAGCAGTCCCCAGGGGGGGAGCAATCAGCCCCAGCATTTT. Translating gives CASSPQGGSNQPQHF.

This clonotype was seen more than once but under ten times. The chain has TRBV6-2 or TRBV6-3 and TRBJ2-7; D gene unclear. Trimming shortened V by 4 bases and J by 2 bases, and 9 bases separated the two germline ends. Germline CDR1 and CDR2: MNHEY and SVGEGT. This CDR3 region has 13 residues. The CDR3 region has the DNA TGTGCCAGCAGTTCCGGTTCTACCTACGAGCAGTACGTC. As protein: CASSSGSTYEQYV.

This chain connects TRBV12-3 or TRBV12-4 to TRBJ2-5, with 9 positions matching TRBD1. This CDR3 contains 12 residues. V lost 6 bases to trimming and J lost 5 bases; unmatched junction nucleotides: 1. The DNA for the CDR3 is TGTGCCAGCAGGGGACAGGGTGAGACCCAGTACTTC. Translation gives CASRGQGETQYF.

The chain joins TRBV24-1 to TRBJ2-1; the match to TRBD2 covers 10 bases. This CDR3 is 16 amino acids long. After removal of 3 bases from V and 6 bases from J, the junction contained 7 bases not matched to a gene. CDR1 and CDR2 (germline): KGHDR, SFDVKD. In DNA form, the CDR3 reads TGTGCCACCAGTGATCGTACTAGCGGGGAGGCCAATGAGCAGTTCTTC. The encoded protein is CATSDRTSGEANEQFF.

The chain's CDR3 is CASSITGGWEQFF. The DNA for the CDR3 is TGCGCCAGCAGCATCACAGGGGGCTGGGAGCAGTTCTTC. This sequence joins TRBV5-1 and TRBJ2-1; 9 bases fit TRBD1. CDR1 SGHRS and CDR2 YFSETQ come from the germline V gene. The CDR3 has 13 amino acids. The trim removed 4 bases at V and 10 bases at J, leaving 6 bases unmatched.